This passage covers 24 T cell receptor beta chains from one sample sequenced in a study of T cell responses to AZD1222 COVID-19 vaccine. This table comes from immunoSEQ multiplex PCR, and its TCRdb copy is limited to in-frame clones, with some not included. The sample has roughly 170,000 clones; 85% to 95% are singletons. The material was peripheral blood, obtained 28 days after the second AZD1222 dose. All receptors come from an adult who received the AZD1222 COVID-19 vaccine.

This clone was seen a single time. The rearrangement joins TRBV28 to TRBJ2-7; 9 bases align to TRBD2. J was trimmed by 4 bases and V by 4 bases; bases with no gene match: 8. CDR1 is MDHEN, CDR2 SYDVKM, per germline. This CDR3 has 15 amino acids. The CDR3 coding sequence is TGTGCCAGCAGTTCGGCGGGAGGGAGGAGATACGAGCAGTACTTC. Its protein product is CASSSAGGRRYEQYF.

The chain uses TRBV25-1 and TRBJ1-2, with D maybe TRBD1 (5 bases). This CDR3 has 14 amino acids. Germline CDR1 and CDR2: MGHDK and SYGVNS. The germline V and J ends were trimmed by 2 bases and 1 base, with 8 bases remaining between them. CDR3 bases: TGTGCCAGCAGTGAACGGGGCAGTAACTATGGCTACACCTTC. Its protein product is CASSERGSNYGYTF.

This clone was observed a single time. This sequence joins TRBV5-1 and TRBJ1-4; 7 nucleotides match TRBD1. CDR1 is SGHRS and CDR2 is YFSETQ in the germline V gene. The CDR3 is made up of 14 amino acids. V was clipped by 1 base and J by 8 bases; unmatched bases: 5. The CDR3 bases are TGCGCCAGCAGCTTGAACAGGGGTGGCGAAAAACTGTTTTTT. It is translated as CASSLNRGGEKLFF.

V is TRBV10-2 and J is TRBJ2-1; a weak D match, TRBD2 (6 bases). With 2 bases removed from V and 5 bases from J, the gap between germline ends came to 10 bases. The CDR3 is 14 residues long. Germline CDR1 reads WSHSY; CDR2 reads SAAADI. CDR3 sequence: CASSEPTRHNEQFF. CDR3 in DNA: TGCGCCAGCAGTGAGCCGACTAGACACAATGAGCAGTTCTTC.

The chain has TRBV3-1 (or the pseudogene TRBV3-2) and TRBJ1-2, with D tentatively TRBD1 (6 bases). The CDR3 runs to 13 residues. V was pared by 4 bases and J by 8 bases, with 14 bases between. CDR1 and CDR2 (germline): LGHDT, YNNKEL (reference sequence). The CDR3 DNA reads TGTGCCAGCAGCCCGGGGACAAGGGAGGGCTACACCTTC. Protein sequence: CASSPGTREGYTF.

The gene calls are TRBV11-2 and TRBJ2-3, with 7 positions matching TRBD2. CDR1 SGHAT and CDR2 FQNNGV come from the germline V gene. The J segment lost 4 bases and the V segment lost 1 base, leaving 5 bases of the junction unmatched. The CDR3 is 15 residues long. The CDR3 loop is CASSLGAGDPDTQYF. CDR3 sequence (DNA): TGTGCCAGCAGCTTAGGCGCGGGGGACCCAGATACGCAGTATTTT.

As to this clone: The sample has other DNA sequences that encode this CDR3 too. The chain is built from TRBV7-9 and TRBJ1-6; TRBD1 matches 7 bases. Looked up from germline, CDR1 is SEHNR and CDR2 is FQNEAQ (reference sequence). The CDR3 is 14 residues long. V dropped 5 bases and J dropped 6; count of bases not matched to a gene: 4. The CDR3 coding sequence is TGTGCCAGCAGCCCGACAGGGACTAATTCACCCCTCCACTTT. Translating gives CASSPTGTNSPLHF.

With respect to this clone: The same CDR3 also results from other DNA sequences found in this sample. This sequence joins TRBV7-9 and TRBJ2-2; 8 nucleotides match TRBD2. Germline CDR1 is SEHNR and CDR2 is FQNEAQ (reference sequence). V gave up 8 bases and J gave up 3 bases; unmatched junction bases: 8. The CDR3 is 15 residues long. CDR3 sequence: CASYLGGADTGELFF. The CDR3, as DNA: TGTGCCAGCTATCTCGGGGGGGCCGACACCGGGGAGCTGTTTTTT.

Points on this clone: Distinct nucleotide sequences in the sample also encode this CDR3. This sequence joins TRBV12-3 or TRBV12-4 and TRBJ1-1; D unclear. The CDR3 has 13 amino acids. V dropped 1 base and J dropped 2 bases, with 5 bases sitting between them. CDR3: CASSLVGNTEAFF. The CDR3 nucleotides read TGTGCCAGCAGTTTAGTTGGAAACACTGAAGCTTTCTTT.

The CDR3, as DNA: TGTGCCAGCAGCGTAGTTGGGTCCGCCGGGGAGCTGTTTTTT. Amino acids: CASSVVGSAGELFF. The chain employs TRBV9 and TRBJ2-2; D not resolved. This CDR3 has 14 residues. V lost 0 bases and J lost 6, with 9 bases in between. CDR1 is SGDLS, CDR2 YYNGEE, per germline.

The chain is built from TRBV14 and TRBJ1-1; D is unclear. This CDR3 has 15 residues. The germline CDR1 and CDR2 sequences are SGHDN and FVKESK. Trimming took 4 bases from V and 1 from J, leaving 13 bases between them. In DNA, the CDR3 is TGTGCCAGCAGCCCAATCCCCACATGGAACACTGAAGCTTTCTTT. This translates into CASSPIPTWNTEAFF. The variable domain in full, completed from reference TRBV14 and TRBJ1-1, reads EAGVTQFPSHSVIEKGQTVTLRCDPISGHDNLYWYRRVMGKEIKFLLHFVKESKQDESGMPNNRFLAERTGGTYSTLKVQPAELEDSGVYFCASSPIPTWNTEAFFGQGTRLTVV.

V usage is TRBV9 and J usage is TRBJ1-6; D is perhaps TRBD1 (6 bases). V shed 4 bases and J shed 8 bases, with 16 bases lying between them. CDR3 length: 15 residues. Germline CDR1 is SGDLS and CDR2 is YYNGEE. CDR3 protein: CASSYDPSGDSPLHF. CDR3 nucleotides: TGTGCCAGCAGCTACGATCCGTCAGGGGATTCACCCCTCCACTTT.

V and J are TRBV9 and TRBJ2-3; 10 bases align to TRBD2. Losses at the gene ends were 2 bases for V and 2 bases for J; bases not matched to a gene: 2. Germline V CDR1 and CDR2: SGDLS, YYNGEE. This CDR3 spans 15 amino acids. The chain's CDR3 is CASSVGLAVTDTQYF. The CDR3 DNA is TGTGCCAGCAGCGTTGGACTAGCGGTCACAGATACGCAGTATTTT. The whole variable domain, filled in from reference TRBV9 and TRBJ2-3, reads DSGVTQTPKHLITATGQRVTLRCSPRSGDLSVYWYQQSLDQGLQFLIQYYNGEERAKGNILERFSAQQFPDLHSELNLSSLELGDSALYFCASSVGLAVTDTQYFGPGTRLTVL.

The chain employs TRBV30 and TRBJ2-7; D perhaps matches TRBD1 (5 bases). The CDR3 is 13 residues long. Per germline, CDR1 GTSNPN and CDR2 SVGIG (reference sequence). V was shortened by 0 bases and J by 3 bases, with 9 bases between the two germline ends. In DNA form, the CDR3 reads TGTGCCTGGAGTGTGGGCAGGGTCTACGAGCAGTACTTC. It is translated as CAWSVGRVYEQYF.

J is TRBJ2-3 and V is TRBV5-1, with D unclear. From germline, CDR1 is SGHRS and CDR2 YFSETQ. The CDR3 totals 13 residues. Trimming shortened V by 0 bases and J by 7 bases, and 9 bases separated the two germline ends. The CDR3 sequence: CASSLAVGNTQYF. The CDR3 DNA reads TGCGCCAGCAGCTTGGCCGTGGGAAATACGCAGTATTTT.

The chain carries TRBV25-1 and TRBJ2-3; TRBD2 matches at 7 bases. The CDR3 consists of 18 residues. Germline V gives CDR1 MGHDK, CDR2 SYGVNS. Trimming at V came to 4 bases and at J to 3 bases, leaving 16 bases not matched to a gene. CDR3 sequence (DNA): TGTGCCAGCAGTGTAGAAGCACCACTAGCGACCGAGACAGATACGCAGTATTTT. The encoded protein is CASSVEAPLATETDTQYF.

The V gene is TRBV28, the J gene TRBJ1-5; D uncertain. This CDR3 region has 14 residues. Per germline, CDR1 MDHEN and CDR2 SYDVKM. V lost 6 bases, J lost 2 bases, and 11 bases lay in between. The CDR3 sequence: CASRQPGGNQPQHF. The CDR3 DNA reads TGTGCCAGCAGACAACCCGGGGGCAATCAGCCCCAGCATTTT.

Notes on this clone: This CDR3 is also generated by other DNA sequences in the sample. This rearrangement joins TRBV29-1 to TRBJ2-2; D is ambiguous. V was trimmed by 4 bases and J by 5 bases, leaving 8 bases between them. CDR3 length: 12 amino acids. Looked up from germline, CDR1 is SQVTM and CDR2 is ANQGSEA. The CDR3 DNA reads TGCAGCGTTGTTTTAGGGACCGGGGAGCTGTTTTTT. Encoded protein: CSVVLGTGELFF.

The J gene is TRBJ2-1, the V gene TRBV30; D not resolved. V lost 0 bases to trimming and J lost 2 bases, with 14 bases between them. CDR3 length: 16 amino acids. CDR1 GTSNPN and CDR2 SVGIG come from the germline V gene (reference sequence). The CDR3 DNA follows: TGTGCCTGGAGTGTAATTCCGATCTTCACCTACAATGAGCAGTTCTTC. This translates into CAWSVIPIFTYNEQFF.

V and J are TRBV2 and TRBJ2-1; 8 nucleotides agree with TRBD2. Per germline, CDR1 SNHLY and CDR2 FYNNEI. With 1 base clipped from V and 4 bases from J, the junction kept 6 bases outside the gene matches. The CDR3 contains 16 residues. CDR3 protein: CASSEGAGGRYNEQFF. CDR3 in DNA: TGTGCCAGCAGTGAAGGGGCGGGGGGACGATACAATGAGCAGTTCTTC.

The V and J genes are TRBV7-2 and TRBJ2-1, with 9 positions matching TRBD2. Germline CDR1 reads SGHTA; CDR2 reads FQGNSA. J was trimmed by 8 bases and V by 5 bases; bases with no gene match: 16. The CDR3 consists of 17 residues. The CDR3 sequence: CASSHKPSGVLYDEQFF. For the CDR3, the DNA is TGTGCCAGCAGCCATAAGCCTAGCGGGGTTCTATATGATGAGCAGTTCTTC.

A single count supports this clone. The J gene is TRBJ2-4, the V gene TRBV7-2; 16 bases map to TRBD2. Germline loops: CDR1 SGHTA, CDR2 FQGNSA. CDR3 length: 17 amino acids. After removal of 1 base from V and 6 bases from J, the junction contained 3 bases not matched to a gene. Written as DNA, the CDR3 is TGTGCCAGCAGCTTAGAAGGGACTAGCGGGAGGGTAAACATTCAGTACTTC. Protein sequence: CASSLEGTSGRVNIQYF.

The genes are TRBV28 and TRBJ1-1; D might be TRBD1 (5 bases). The V and J ends lost 9 bases and 8 bases respectively, with 19 bases between them. Germline assignment: CDR1 MDHEN and CDR2 SYDVKM. The CDR3 is made up of 13 amino acids. The CDR3 coding sequence is TGTGCCAGTATTGGGACCAGAGCCTCCGAAGCTTTCTTT. It specifies CASIGTRASEAFF.

This chain joins TRBV9 and TRBJ1-2; D is perhaps TRBD1 (5 bases). The CDR3 is made up of 13 amino acids. Trimming took 6 bases from V and 1 from J, leaving 10 bases between them. From germline, CDR1 is SGDLS and CDR2 YYNGEE. CDR3 region: CASTKGLNYGYTF. CDR3 in DNA: TGTGCCAGCACCAAGGGACTTAACTATGGCTACACCTTC.